This entry lists 30 T cell receptor beta chains sequenced from one sample in a study of blood T cell repertoires in COVID-19. The method was immunoSEQ multiplex PCR; TCRdb's version includes in-frame clones alone and lacks a portion of them. The sample includes over 35,000 clones, more than 70% of them seen just once. The sample was peripheral blood. These TCRs come from a man aged 55 to 69 with active or convalescent COVID-19.

This clone was seen a handful of times. The rearrangement joins TRBV19 to TRBJ1-1; D remains unclear. Germline V CDR1 and CDR2: LNHDA, SQIVND (reference sequence). The CDR3 length is 11 residues. V was pared by 7 bases and J by 8 bases, with 11 bases between. DNA for the CDR3: TGTGCCAGTAAACTGGGAGTGGAAGCTTTCTTT. Translation: CASKLGVEAFF.

The chain links TRBV10-1 to TRBJ2-5; 9 bases are a match to TRBD1. The CDR3 totals 16 residues. From germline, CDR1 is WNHNN and CDR2 SYGVQD (reference sequence). V lost 2 bases, J lost 11 bases, and 15 bases stayed unmatched. In nucleotides, the CDR3 is TGCGCCAGCAGTGAGCAACAGGGGGCCACGAGGGCTAGTCAGTACTTC. Amino acids: CASSEQQGATRASQYF.

The chain combines TRBV29-1 with TRBJ2-2; no clear D. Germline V gene lookup returns CDR1 SQVTM and CDR2 ANQGSEA. The V and J ends lost 2 bases and 1 base respectively, with 5 bases between them. CDR3 size: 13 residues. The CDR3 nucleotides read TGCAGCGTTGAAAGAGTGAACACCGGGGAGCTGTTTTTT. Translation gives CSVERVNTGELFF.

The chain recombines TRBV5-1 with TRBJ2-5, with 8 bases that match TRBD1. From germline, CDR1 is SGHRS and CDR2 YFSETQ. The V and J ends lost 4 bases and 0 bases, in that order; junction bases with no gene match: 11. The CDR3 consists of 17 residues. The CDR3 protein is CASSPDRRTGNQETQYF. For the CDR3, the DNA is TGCGCCAGCAGCCCTGACCGGAGGACAGGGAACCAAGAGACCCAGTACTTC.

The V and J genes are TRBV10-1 and TRBJ1-5; D is possibly TRBD1 (5 bases). Per the germline V gene, CDR1 is WNHNN and CDR2 is SYGVQD (reference sequence). The CDR3 is 15 amino acids. The germline V and J ends were trimmed by 6 bases and 6 bases, with 18 bases remaining between them. CDR3 region: CASSLGVGGSQPQHF. As DNA, the CDR3 is TGCGCCAGCAGCTTGGGAGTGGGGGGAAGTCAGCCCCAGCATTTT.

Comment on this clone: Within the sample, other DNA sequences also encode this same CDR3. V usage is TRBV4-1 and J usage is TRBJ2-3; 11 bases are a match to TRBD2. V was pared by 3 bases and J by 4 bases, with 6 bases of the junction left unmatched. The CDR3 totals 16 residues. Germline V gene data show CDR1 as MGHRA and CDR2 as YSYEKL. The CDR3 coding sequence is TGCGCCAGCAGCCATAGTAGCGGGAGGGCCTCAGATACGCAGTATTTT. It is translated as CASSHSSGRASDTQYF.

CDR3 sequence: CASSLGGNEKLFF. In nucleotides, the CDR3 is TGTGCCAGCAGCTTGGGAGGGAATGAAAAACTGTTTTTT. The chain combines TRBV5-4 with TRBJ1-4; no reliable D call. Germline CDR1 is SGHNT and CDR2 is YYREEE (reference sequence). V dropped 0 bases and J dropped 5 bases, with 5 bases sitting between them. This CDR3 has 13 amino acids.

V usage is TRBV28 and J usage is TRBJ2-3, with 15 bases aligning to TRBD2. In germline, CDR1 is MDHEN, CDR2 SYDVKM. V shed 6 bases, J shed 4 bases, and the junction held 8 bases outside the gene matches. The CDR3 is made up of 17 amino acids. CDR3 in DNA: TGTGCCAGCAGCTCGACTGGACTAGCGGGAGGGGCAGATACGCAGTATTTT. As protein: CASSSTGLAGGADTQYF.

This chain joins TRBV2 and TRBJ1-3, with TRBD1 matching 7 bases. CDR1 and CDR2 (germline): SNHLY, FYNNEI. The CDR3 runs 16 residues. The junction had 7 bases not matched to a gene; V was cut back by 4 bases and J by 1 base. CDR3 residues: CASSGDRADSGNTIYF. CDR3 bases: TGTGCCAGCAGTGGTGACAGGGCGGATTCTGGAAACACCATATATTTT.

The rearrangement joins TRBV4-3 to TRBJ1-2, with TRBD1 matching over 10 bases. The CDR3 runs to 16 residues. The germline gives CDR1 LGHNA, CDR2 YSLEER. V lost 0 bases, J lost 8 bases, and 9 bases stayed unmatched. The CDR3 coding sequence is TGCGCCAGCAGCCAAGAGGCCGGACAGGGGGTCGGGGGCTACACCTTC. This encodes CASSQEAGQGVGGYTF.

The chain carries TRBV10-3 and TRBJ2-1; D gene unclear. Germline CDR1 is ENHRY and CDR2 is SYGVKD. This CDR3 has 12 residues. V lost 2 bases to trimming and J lost 9 bases, with 8 bases between them. CDR3 sequence: CAISEHLSEQFF. CDR3 coding DNA: TGTGCCATCAGTGAGCATTTGAGTGAGCAGTTCTTC.

This clone occurred a few times. This rearrangement joins TRBV24-1 to TRBJ2-7, with 9 bases lining up with TRBD1. CDR1 and CDR2 from the germline V gene are KGHDR and SFDVKD. V was pared by 2 bases and J by 7 bases, with 23 bases of the junction left unmatched. The CDR3 contains 20 residues. The DNA of the CDR3 is TGTGCCACCAGTGATTCCCCCGACATGGATCTACAGGGGGCGTCGGAAGAGCAGTACGTC. Residues: CATSDSPDMDLQGASEEQYV.

The chain is built from TRBV5-1 and TRBJ1-1; D might be TRBD1 (5 bases). The CDR3 contains 15 residues. V shed 5 bases and J shed 1 base, with 15 bases lying between them. Germline CDR1 SGHRS, CDR2 YFSETQ. The CDR3 protein is CASRDDGGGNTEAFF. DNA of the CDR3: TGCGCCAGCAGAGACGACGGCGGGGGGAACACTGAAGCTTTCTTT.

The J gene is TRBJ1-5, the V gene TRBV24-1; D unresolved. The CDR3 is 13 residues long. Trimming removed 4 bases at V and 1 base at J, with 4 bases between. Looked up from germline, CDR1 is KGHDR and CDR2 is SFDVKD. CDR3 DNA sequence: TGTGCCACCAGTGACAGAAGCAATCAGCCCCAGCATTTT. Amino acids: CATSDRSNQPQHF.

The chain recombines TRBV10-3 with TRBJ1-1, with a weak D call TRBD1 (5 bases). Trimming pared 4 bases from V and 4 bases from J, leaving 19 bases between. The CDR3 loop spans 16 amino acids. From germline, CDR1 is ENHRY and CDR2 SYGVKD. CDR3 nucleotide sequence: TGTGCCATCAGTGCAACTAAAGGGGTGCGACTCACTGAAGCTTTCTTT. Its translation: CAISATKGVRLTEAFF.

CDR3 in amino acids: CASSSTLTTYNEQFF. CDR3 nucleotide sequence: TGCGCCAGCAGCTCCACGCTGACAACCTACAATGAGCAGTTCTTC. The rearrangement links TRBV5-1 to TRBJ2-1, with D hard to call. Per the germline V gene, CDR1 is SGHRS and CDR2 is YFSETQ. CDR3 length: 15 residues. V dropped 3 bases and J dropped 2 bases, with 12 bases sitting between them. The full variable domain, with the rest looked up from reference TRBV5-1 and TRBJ2-1, is KAGVTQTPRYLIKTRGQQVTLSCSPISGHRSVSWYQQTPGQGLQFLFEYFSETQRNKGNFPGRFSGRQFSNSRSEMNVSTLELGDSALYLCASSSTLTTYNEQFFGPGTRLTVL.

This chain joins TRBV29-1 and TRBJ2-2; 7 nucleotides align to TRBD1. V trimming: 5 bases; J trimming: 4 bases; junction bases outside the gene matches: 4. The length of the CDR3 is 13 residues. Germline-derived CDR1 and CDR2 are SQVTM and ANQGSEA. DNA for the CDR3: TGCAGCGTTCGACAGGGAACCACCGGGGAGCTGTTTTTT. Protein sequence: CSVRQGTTGELFF.

The chain uses TRBV9 and TRBJ2-3; maybe TRBD2 (6 bases). The length of the CDR3 is 14 residues. The germline V and J ends were trimmed by 0 bases and 3 bases, with 8 bases remaining between them. CDR1 and CDR2 (germline): SGDLS, YYNGEE. CDR3 amino acids: CASSVVGGTDTQYF. In DNA, the CDR3 is TGTGCCAGCAGCGTAGTGGGAGGAACAGATACGCAGTATTTT.

The J gene is TRBJ2-6, the V gene TRBV7-2; D perhaps matches TRBD1 (5 bases). Germline V gene sequence: CDR1 SGHTA, CDR2 FQGNSA. V was pared by 1 base and J by 4 bases, with 8 bases between. CDR3 length equals 15 residues. The CDR3 loop is CASSLEGAGANVLTF. The CDR3 coding sequence is TGTGCCAGCAGCTTAGAAGGGGCCGGGGCCAACGTCCTGACTTTC.

V usage is TRBV4-1 and J usage is TRBJ2-1, with 8 bases aligning to TRBD2. Per germline, CDR1 MGHRA and CDR2 YSYEKL. The CDR3 is 17 amino acids. The V gene end was trimmed by 2 bases and the J gene end by 8 bases; junction bases not matched to a gene: 14. CDR3 protein: CASSQYFAGTSGDEQFF. The CDR3, as DNA: TGCGCCAGCAGCCAATATTTTGCCGGGACTAGTGGGGATGAGCAGTTCTTC.

In nucleotides, the CDR3 is TGTGCCACCTCCGCTCAGGTGAGCACTGAAGCTTTCTTT. It codes for CATSAQVSTEAFF. This sequence joins TRBV6-5 and TRBJ1-1; no firm D call. The CDR3 runs 13 residues. Germline CDR1 MNHEY, CDR2 SVGAGI. V was cut by 10 bases and J by 4 bases, with 16 bases left in between.

The rearrangement uses TRBV19 and TRBJ2-1; 9 nucleotides align to TRBD2. The ends lost 2 bases at V and 12 bases at J; junction bases unmatched: 17. Germline CDR1 and CDR2: LNHDA and SQIVND (reference sequence). This CDR3 contains 17 residues. The CDR3 DNA follows: TGTGCCAGTAGTATAAGGGCCTCTAGCGGGGCCTCAAGAGGGCAGTTCTTC. It specifies CASSIRASSGASRGQFF.

This clone was observed a single time. This sequence joins TRBV10-2 and TRBJ1-2, with D hard to call. Deletions cut 8 bases from V and 4 bases from J, with 8 bases between. CDR3 length: 11 amino acids. Germline loops: CDR1 WSHSY, CDR2 SAAADI. The CDR3 DNA reads TGCGCCAGCCTAGGTGGCTATGGCTACACCTTC. It translates to CASLGGYGYTF.

This clone was counted once. The genes are TRBV27 and TRBJ2-2, with 10 bases that match TRBD2. CDR3 length: 16 residues. V was clipped by 6 bases and J by 4 bases; unmatched bases: 8. In germline, CDR1 is MNHEY, CDR2 SMNVEV (reference sequence). CDR3 in amino acids: CASRFMASGGTGELFF. CDR3 coding DNA: TGTGCCAGCAGATTCATGGCTAGCGGGGGCACCGGGGAGCTGTTTTTT.

The rearrangement uses TRBV27 and TRBJ1-2; 11 bases align to TRBD1. The germline V gene encodes CDR1 MNHEY and CDR2 SMNVEV (reference sequence). The CDR3 loop spans 17 amino acids. J gave up 4 bases and V 0 bases, and 7 bases lay outside the gene matches. The CDR3 coding sequence is TGTGCCAGCAGTTTATCTCTGGACAGGGGGCTTAGCTATGGCTACACCTTC. As protein: CASSLSLDRGLSYGYTF.

The chain is built from TRBV7-2 and TRBJ1-1, with D uncertain. Trimming removed 2 bases at V and 6 bases at J, with 13 bases between. The CDR3 runs 14 residues. Germline CDR1 reads SGHTA; CDR2 reads FQGNSA. Written as DNA, the CDR3 is TGTGCCAGCAGCTTATATCTGGGTCAGGCTGAAGCTTTCTTT. Protein sequence: CASSLYLGQAEAFF.

The chain employs TRBV9 and TRBJ2-5; D might be TRBD2 (6 bases). CDR3 length equals 14 residues. Germline V gene sequence: CDR1 SGDLS, CDR2 YYNGEE. The V end lost 0 bases, the J end lost 5 bases, and 11 bases lay between the germline ends. CDR3 coding DNA: TGTGCCAGCAGCGTAGGGGGGGTCTCGGAGACCCAGTACTTC. Its protein product is CASSVGGVSETQYF.

The chain combines TRBV30 with TRBJ1-1, with TRBD1 matching over 10 bases. Germline CDR1 GTSNPN, CDR2 SVGIG (reference sequence). The V and J ends lost 8 bases and 2 bases, in that order; junction bases with no gene match: 5. This CDR3 has 13 amino acids. The CDR3 sequence: CAVKTGGNTEAFF. CDR3 bases: TGTGCCGTAAAGACAGGGGGCAACACTGAAGCTTTCTTT. Full variable domain (outside the CDR3, taken from reference TRBV30 and TRBJ1-1): SQTIHQWPATLVQPVGSPLSLECTVEGTSNPNLYWYRQAAGRGLQLLFYSVGIGQISSEVPQNLSASRPQDRQFILSSKKLLLSDSGFYLCAVKTGGNTEAFFGQGTRLTVV.

The table lists this clone with a few counts. The chain combines TRBV19 with TRBJ1-1; 7 bases align to TRBD1. This CDR3 is 13 amino acids long. CDR1 and CDR2 (germline): LNHDA, SQIVND (reference sequence). Trimming cost V 7 bases and J 5 bases; bases outside gene matches: 7. The CDR3 sequence: CASTKRGQTEAFF. The CDR3 nucleotides are TGTGCCAGTACTAAAAGGGGACAGACTGAAGCTTTCTTT.

J is TRBJ1-1 and V is TRBV6-5; perhaps TRBD1 as D (5 bases). The CDR3 runs to 13 residues. Trimming removed 7 bases at V and 1 base at J, with 10 bases between. Looked up from germline, CDR1 is MNHEY and CDR2 is SVGAGI. The CDR3 nucleotides are TGTGCCAGCACTAGGACAAGGAACACTGAAGCTTTCTTT. This sequence encodes CASTRTRNTEAFF.